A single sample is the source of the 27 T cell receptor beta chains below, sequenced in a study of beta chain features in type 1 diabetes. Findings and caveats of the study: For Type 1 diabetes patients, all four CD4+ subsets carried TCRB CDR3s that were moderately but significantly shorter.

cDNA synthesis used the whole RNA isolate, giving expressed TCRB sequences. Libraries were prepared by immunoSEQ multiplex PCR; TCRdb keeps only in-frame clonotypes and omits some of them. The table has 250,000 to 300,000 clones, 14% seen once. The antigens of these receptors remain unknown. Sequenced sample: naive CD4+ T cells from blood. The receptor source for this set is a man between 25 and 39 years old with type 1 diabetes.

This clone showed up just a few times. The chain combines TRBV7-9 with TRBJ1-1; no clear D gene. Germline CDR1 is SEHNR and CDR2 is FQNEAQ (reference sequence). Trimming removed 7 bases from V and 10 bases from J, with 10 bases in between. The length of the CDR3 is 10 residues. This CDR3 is CASMGGTAFF. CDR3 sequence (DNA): TGTGCCAGCATGGGAGGCACAGCTTTCTTT.

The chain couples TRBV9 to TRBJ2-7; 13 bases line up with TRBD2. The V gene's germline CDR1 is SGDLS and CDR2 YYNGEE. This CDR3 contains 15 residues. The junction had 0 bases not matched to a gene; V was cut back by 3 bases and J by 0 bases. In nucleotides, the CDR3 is TGTGCCAGCAGCGGGACTAGCGGGAGCTCCTACGAGCAGTACTTC. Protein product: CASSGTSGSSYEQYF.

CDR3 region: CASSDPGQGDEKLFF. In nucleotides, the CDR3 is TGTGCCAGCAGTGATCCGGGACAGGGGGATGAAAAACTGTTTTTT. The chain combines TRBV25-1 with TRBJ1-4; TRBD1 matches 11 bases. J gave up 6 bases and V 3 bases, and 3 bases lay outside the gene matches. There are 15 residues in the CDR3. CDR1 and CDR2 from the germline V gene are MGHDK and SYGVNS.

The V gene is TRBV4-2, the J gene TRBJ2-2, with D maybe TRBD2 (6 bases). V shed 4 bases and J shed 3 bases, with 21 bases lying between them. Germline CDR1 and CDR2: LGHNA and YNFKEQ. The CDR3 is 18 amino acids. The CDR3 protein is CASSPQRYRGTHTGELFF. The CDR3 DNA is TGTGCCAGCAGCCCCCAGCGGTATCGCGGGACTCACACCGGGGAGCTGTTTTTT.

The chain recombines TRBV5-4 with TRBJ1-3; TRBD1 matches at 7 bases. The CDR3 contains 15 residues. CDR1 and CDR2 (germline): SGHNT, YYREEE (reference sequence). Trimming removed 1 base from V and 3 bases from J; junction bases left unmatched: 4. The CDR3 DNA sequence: TGTGCCAGCAGCTTGATCCGGGACAGTGGAAACACCATATATTTT. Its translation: CASSLIRDSGNTIYF.

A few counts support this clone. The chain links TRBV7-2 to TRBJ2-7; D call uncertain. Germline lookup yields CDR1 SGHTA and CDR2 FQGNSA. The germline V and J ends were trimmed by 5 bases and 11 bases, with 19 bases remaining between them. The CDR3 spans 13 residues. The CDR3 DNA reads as TGTGCCAGCAGCCCTCAAGACACCACCACGGAGTACTTC. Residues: CASSPQDTTTEYF.

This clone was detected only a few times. The CDR3 DNA reads TGTGCCTGGAGTTCCAACAGGGGCGAGCAGTACTTC. It is translated as CAWSSNRGEQYF. The chain has TRBV30 and TRBJ2-7; 7 nucleotides line up with TRBD1. Germline trimming cut 2 bases from V and 6 bases from J; bases unmatched to any gene: 4. Germline lookup yields CDR1 GTSNPN and CDR2 SVGIG (reference sequence). The CDR3 totals 12 residues.

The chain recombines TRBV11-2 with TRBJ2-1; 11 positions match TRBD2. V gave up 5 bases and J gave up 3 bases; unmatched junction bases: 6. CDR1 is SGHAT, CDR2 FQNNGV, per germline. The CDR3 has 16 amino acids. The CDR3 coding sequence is TGTGCCAGCAGCAAATCCGGGACTAGCGGCTACAATGAGCAGTTCTTC. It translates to CASSKSGTSGYNEQFF.

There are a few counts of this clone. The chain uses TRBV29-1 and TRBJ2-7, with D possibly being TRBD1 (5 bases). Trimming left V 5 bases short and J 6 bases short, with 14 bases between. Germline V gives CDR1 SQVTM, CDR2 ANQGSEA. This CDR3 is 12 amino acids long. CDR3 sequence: CSVRQGRGEQYF. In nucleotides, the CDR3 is TGCAGCGTTCGTCAGGGAAGAGGCGAGCAGTACTTC.

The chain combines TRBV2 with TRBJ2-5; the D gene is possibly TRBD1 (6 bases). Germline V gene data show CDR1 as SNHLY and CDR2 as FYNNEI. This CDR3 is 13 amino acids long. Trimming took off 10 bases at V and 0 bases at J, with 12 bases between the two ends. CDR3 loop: CATGRDNQETQYF. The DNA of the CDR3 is TGTGCCACGGGCCGGGACAACCAAGAGACCCAGTACTTC.

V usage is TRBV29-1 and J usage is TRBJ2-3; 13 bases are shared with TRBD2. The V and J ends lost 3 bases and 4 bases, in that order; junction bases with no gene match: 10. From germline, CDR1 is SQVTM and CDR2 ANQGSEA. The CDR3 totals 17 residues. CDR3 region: CSVEIWTSGSRADTQYF. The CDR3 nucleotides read TGCAGCGTTGAGATTTGGACTAGCGGGAGCAGGGCAGATACGCAGTATTTT.

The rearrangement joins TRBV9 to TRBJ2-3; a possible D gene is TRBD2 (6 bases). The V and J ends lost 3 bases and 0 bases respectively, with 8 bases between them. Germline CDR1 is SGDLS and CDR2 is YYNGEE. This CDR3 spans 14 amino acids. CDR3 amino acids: CASSDGTSTDTQYF. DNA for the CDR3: TGTGCCAGCAGCGACGGGACTAGCACAGATACGCAGTATTTT. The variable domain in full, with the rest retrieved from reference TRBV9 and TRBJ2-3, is DSGVTQTPKHLITATGQRVTLRCSPRSGDLSVYWYQQSLDQGLQFLIQYYNGEERAKGNILERFSAQQFPDLHSELNLSSLELGDSALYFCASSDGTSTDTQYFGPGTRLTVL.

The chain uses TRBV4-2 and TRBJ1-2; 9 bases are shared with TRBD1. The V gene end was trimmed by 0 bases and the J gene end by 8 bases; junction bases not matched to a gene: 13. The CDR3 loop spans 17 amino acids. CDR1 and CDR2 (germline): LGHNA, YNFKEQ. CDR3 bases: TGTGCCAGCAGCCAAGAAACCGGGACAGGGCTAGTAAGCGGCTACACCTTC. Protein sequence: CASSQETGTGLVSGYTF.

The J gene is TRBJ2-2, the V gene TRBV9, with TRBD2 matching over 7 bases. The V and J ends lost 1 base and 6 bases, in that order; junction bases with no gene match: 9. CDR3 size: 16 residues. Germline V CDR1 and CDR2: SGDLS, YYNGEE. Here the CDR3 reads CASSVSLGRESGELFF. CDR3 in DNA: TGTGCCAGCAGCGTAAGCCTAGGGCGGGAGTCCGGGGAGCTGTTTTTT.

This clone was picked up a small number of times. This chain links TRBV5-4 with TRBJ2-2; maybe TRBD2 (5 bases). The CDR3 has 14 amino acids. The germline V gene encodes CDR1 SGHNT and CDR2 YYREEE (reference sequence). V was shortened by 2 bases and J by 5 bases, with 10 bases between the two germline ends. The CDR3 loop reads CASSLFSGTGELFF. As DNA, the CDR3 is TGTGCCAGCAGCTTATTTTCGGGAACCGGGGAGCTGTTTTTT.

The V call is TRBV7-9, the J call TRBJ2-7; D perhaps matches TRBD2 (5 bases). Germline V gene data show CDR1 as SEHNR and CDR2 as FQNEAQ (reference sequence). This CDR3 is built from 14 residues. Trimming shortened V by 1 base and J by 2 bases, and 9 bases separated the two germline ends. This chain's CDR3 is CASSLGGPPYEQYF. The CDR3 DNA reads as TGTGCCAGCAGCTTAGGAGGGCCCCCCTACGAGCAGTACTTC.

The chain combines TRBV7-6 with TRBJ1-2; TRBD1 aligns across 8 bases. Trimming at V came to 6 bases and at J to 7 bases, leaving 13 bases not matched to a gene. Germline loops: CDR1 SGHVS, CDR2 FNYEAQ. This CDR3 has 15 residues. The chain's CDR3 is CASSLDSGGAGGYTF. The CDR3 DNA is TGTGCCAGCAGTTTGGACTCAGGGGGCGCGGGTGGCTACACCTTC.

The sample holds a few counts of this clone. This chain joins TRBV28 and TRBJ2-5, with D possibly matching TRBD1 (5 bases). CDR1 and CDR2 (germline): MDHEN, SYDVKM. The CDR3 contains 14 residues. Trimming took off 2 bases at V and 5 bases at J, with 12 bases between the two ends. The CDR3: CASSLPGQPETQYF. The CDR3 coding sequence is TGTGCCAGCAGTTTACCCGGACAACCTGAGACCCAGTACTTC.

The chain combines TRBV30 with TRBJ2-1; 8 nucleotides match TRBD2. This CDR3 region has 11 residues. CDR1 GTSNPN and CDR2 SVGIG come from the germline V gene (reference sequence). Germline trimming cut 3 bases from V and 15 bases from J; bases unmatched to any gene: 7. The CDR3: CAWRNSGLGFF. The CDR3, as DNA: TGTGCCTGGAGGAATTCGGGACTAGGGTTCTTC.

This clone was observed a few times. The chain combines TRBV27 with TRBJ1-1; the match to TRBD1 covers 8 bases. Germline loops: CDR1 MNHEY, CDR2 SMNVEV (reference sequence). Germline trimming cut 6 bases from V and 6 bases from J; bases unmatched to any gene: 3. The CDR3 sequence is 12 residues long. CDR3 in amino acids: CASRTGGSEAFF. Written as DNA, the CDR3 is TGTGCCAGCAGAACAGGGGGATCTGAAGCTTTCTTT.

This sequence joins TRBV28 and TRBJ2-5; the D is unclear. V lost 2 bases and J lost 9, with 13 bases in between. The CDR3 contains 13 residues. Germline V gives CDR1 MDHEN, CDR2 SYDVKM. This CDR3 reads CASSLAASRPQYF. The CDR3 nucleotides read TGTGCCAGCAGTTTAGCGGCTAGTCGGCCCCAGTACTTC.

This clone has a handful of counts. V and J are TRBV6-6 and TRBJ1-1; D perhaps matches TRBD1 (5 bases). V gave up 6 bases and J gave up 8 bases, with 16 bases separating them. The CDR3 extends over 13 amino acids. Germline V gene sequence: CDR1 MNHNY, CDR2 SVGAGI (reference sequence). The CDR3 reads CASSSNIQGEAFF. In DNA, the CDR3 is TGTGCCAGCAGCAGCAATATCCAGGGAGAAGCTTTCTTT.

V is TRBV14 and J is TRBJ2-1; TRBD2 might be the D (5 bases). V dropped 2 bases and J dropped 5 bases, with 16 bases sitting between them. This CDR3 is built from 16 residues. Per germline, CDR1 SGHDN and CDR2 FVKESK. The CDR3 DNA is TGTGCCAGCAGCCAAAGAGGGCTCCAATTAAACAATGAGCAGTTCTTC. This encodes CASSQRGLQLNNEQFF. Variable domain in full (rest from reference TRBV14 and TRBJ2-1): EAGVTQFPSHSVIEKGQTVTLRCDPISGHDNLYWYRRVMGKEIKFLLHFVKESKQDESGMPNNRFLAERTGGTYSTLKVQPAELEDSGVYFCASSQRGLQLNNEQFFGPGTRLTVL.

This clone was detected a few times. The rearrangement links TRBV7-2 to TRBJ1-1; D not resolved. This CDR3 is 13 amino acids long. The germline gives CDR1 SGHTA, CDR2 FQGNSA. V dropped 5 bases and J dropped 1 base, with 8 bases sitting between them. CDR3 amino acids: CASSPSWNTEAFF. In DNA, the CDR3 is TGTGCCAGCAGCCCATCATGGAACACTGAAGCTTTCTTT.

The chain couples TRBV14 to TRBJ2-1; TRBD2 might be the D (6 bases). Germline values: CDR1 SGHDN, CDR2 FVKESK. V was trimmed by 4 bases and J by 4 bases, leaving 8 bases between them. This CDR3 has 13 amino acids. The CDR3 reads CASSPGLYNEQFF. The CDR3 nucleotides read TGTGCCAGCAGCCCGGGACTTTACAATGAGCAGTTCTTC.

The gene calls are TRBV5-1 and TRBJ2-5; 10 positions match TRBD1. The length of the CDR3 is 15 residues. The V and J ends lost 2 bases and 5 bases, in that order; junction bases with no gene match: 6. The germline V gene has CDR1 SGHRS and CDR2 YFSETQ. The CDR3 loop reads CASSFRQGARETQYF. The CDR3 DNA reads TGCGCCAGCAGCTTTCGACAGGGGGCTAGGGAGACCCAGTACTTC.

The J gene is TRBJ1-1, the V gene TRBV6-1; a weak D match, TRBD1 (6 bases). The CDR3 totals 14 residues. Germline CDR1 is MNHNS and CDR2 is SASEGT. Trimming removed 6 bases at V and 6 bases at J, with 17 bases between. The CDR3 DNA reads TGTGCCAGCAGCCTAAAGGGGAGGGGGTCTGAAGCTTTCTTT. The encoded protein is CASSLKGRGSEAFF.